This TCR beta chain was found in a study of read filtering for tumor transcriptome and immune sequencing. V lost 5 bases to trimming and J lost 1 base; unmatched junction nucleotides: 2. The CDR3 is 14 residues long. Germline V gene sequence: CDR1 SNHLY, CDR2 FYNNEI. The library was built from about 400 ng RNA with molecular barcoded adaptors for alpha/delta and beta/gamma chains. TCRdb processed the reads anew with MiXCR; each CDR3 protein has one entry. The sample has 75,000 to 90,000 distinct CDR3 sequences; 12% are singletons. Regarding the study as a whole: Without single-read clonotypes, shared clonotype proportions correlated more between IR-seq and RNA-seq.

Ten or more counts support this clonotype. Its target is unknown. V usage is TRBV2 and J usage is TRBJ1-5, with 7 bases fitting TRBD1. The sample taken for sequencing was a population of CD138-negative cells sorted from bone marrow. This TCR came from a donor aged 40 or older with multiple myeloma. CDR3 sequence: CASSRQGSNQPQHF. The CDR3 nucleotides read TGTGCCAGCAGTCGACAGGGAAGCAATCAGCCCCAGCATTTT.